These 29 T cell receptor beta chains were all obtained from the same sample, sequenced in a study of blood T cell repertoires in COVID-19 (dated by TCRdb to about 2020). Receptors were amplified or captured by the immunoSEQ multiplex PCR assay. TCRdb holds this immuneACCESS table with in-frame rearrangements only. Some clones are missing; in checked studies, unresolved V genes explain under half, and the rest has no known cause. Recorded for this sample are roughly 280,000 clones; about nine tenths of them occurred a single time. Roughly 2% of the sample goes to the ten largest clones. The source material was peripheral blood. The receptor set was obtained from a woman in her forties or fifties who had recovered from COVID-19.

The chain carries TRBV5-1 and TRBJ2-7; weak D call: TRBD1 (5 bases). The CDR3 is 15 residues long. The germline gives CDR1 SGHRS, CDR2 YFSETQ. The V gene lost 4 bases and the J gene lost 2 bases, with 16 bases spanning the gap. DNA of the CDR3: TGCGCCAGCAGCCCGCAGGGCTCTCTACCCTACGAGCAGTACTTC. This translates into CASSPQGSLPYEQYF.

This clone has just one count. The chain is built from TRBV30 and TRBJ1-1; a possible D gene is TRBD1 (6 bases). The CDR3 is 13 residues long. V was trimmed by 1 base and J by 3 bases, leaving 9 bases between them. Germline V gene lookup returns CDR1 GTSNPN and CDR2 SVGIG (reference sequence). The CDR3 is CAWSDRVDTEAFF. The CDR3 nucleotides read TGTGCCTGGAGTGACAGGGTGGACACTGAAGCTTTCTTT.

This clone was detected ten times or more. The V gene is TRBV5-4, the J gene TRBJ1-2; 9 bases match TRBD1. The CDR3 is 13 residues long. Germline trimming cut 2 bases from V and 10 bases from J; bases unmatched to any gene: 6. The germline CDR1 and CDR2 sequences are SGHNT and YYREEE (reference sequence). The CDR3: CASSLQGALVYTF. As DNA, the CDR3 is TGTGCCAGCAGCTTACAGGGGGCTTTGGTCTACACCTTC.

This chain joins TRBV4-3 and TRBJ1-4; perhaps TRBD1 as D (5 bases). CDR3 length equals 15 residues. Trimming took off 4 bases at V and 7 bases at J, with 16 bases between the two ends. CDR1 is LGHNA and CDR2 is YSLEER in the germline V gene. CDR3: CASSRAGISGEKLFF. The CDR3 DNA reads TGCGCCAGCAGCCGCGCAGGGATCTCGGGTGAAAAACTGTTTTTT.

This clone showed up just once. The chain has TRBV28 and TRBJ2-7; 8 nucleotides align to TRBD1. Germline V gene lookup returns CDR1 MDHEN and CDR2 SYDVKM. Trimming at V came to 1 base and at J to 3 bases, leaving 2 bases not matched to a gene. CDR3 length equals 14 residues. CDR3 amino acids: CASSLFDRGYEQYF. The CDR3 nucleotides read TGTGCCAGCAGTTTATTCGACAGGGGCTACGAGCAGTACTTC.

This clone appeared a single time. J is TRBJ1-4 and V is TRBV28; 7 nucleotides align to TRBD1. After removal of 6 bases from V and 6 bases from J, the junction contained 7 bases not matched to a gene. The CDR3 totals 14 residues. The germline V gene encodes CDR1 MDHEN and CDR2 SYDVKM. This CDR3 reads CASSNSGTDEKLFF. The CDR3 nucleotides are TGTGCCAGCAGCAATTCCGGGACAGATGAAAAACTGTTTTTT.

CDR3: CASSLRGLPYEQYF. The CDR3 nucleotides read TGTGCCAGCAGCCTCAGGGGCCTGCCCTACGAGCAGTACTTC. The chain has TRBV3-1 (or the pseudogene TRBV3-2) and TRBJ2-7; tentative D call: TRBD1 (6 bases). The germline V gene has CDR1 LGHDT and CDR2 YNNKEL (reference sequence). V gave up 4 bases and J gave up 2 bases, with 12 bases separating them. The length of the CDR3 is 14 residues.

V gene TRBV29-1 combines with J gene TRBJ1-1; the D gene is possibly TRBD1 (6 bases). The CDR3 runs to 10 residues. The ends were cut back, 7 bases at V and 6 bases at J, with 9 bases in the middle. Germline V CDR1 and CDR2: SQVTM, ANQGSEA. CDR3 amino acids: CSDTGPEAFF. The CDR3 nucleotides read TGCAGCGACACAGGGCCTGAAGCTTTCTTT.

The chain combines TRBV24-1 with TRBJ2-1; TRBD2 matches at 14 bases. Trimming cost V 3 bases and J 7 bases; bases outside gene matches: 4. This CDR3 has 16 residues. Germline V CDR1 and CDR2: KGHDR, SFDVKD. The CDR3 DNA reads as TGTGCCACCAGTGATAGGACTAGCGGGAGGCTAAATGAGCAGTTCTTC. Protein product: CATSDRTSGRLNEQFF.

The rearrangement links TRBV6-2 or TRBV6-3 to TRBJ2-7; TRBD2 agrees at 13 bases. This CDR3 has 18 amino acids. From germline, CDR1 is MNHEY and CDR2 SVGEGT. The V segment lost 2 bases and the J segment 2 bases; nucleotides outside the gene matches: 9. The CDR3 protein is CASSYLPPGTSGTYEQYF. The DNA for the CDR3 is TGTGCCAGCAGTTACCTTCCTCCCGGGACTAGCGGGACCTACGAGCAGTACTTC.

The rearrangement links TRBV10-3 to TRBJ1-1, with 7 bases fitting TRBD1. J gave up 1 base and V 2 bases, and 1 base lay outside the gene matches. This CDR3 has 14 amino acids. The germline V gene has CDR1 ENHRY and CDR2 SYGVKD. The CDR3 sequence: CAISETGANTEAFF. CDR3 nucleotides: TGTGCCATCAGTGAGACAGGGGCGAACACTGAAGCTTTCTTT.

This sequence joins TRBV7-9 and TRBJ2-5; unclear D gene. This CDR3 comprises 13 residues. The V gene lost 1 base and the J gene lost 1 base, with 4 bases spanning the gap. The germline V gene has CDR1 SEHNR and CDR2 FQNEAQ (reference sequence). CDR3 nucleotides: TGTGCCAGCAGCTTAGTACTCCAAGAGACCCAGTACTTC. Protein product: CASSLVLQETQYF.

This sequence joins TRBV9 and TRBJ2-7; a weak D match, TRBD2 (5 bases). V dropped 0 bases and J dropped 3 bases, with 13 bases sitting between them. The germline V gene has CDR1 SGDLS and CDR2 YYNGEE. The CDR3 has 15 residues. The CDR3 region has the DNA TGTGCCAGCAGCGTAGGATGGACTCCGGGCTACGAGCAGTACTTC. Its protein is CASSVGWTPGYEQYF.

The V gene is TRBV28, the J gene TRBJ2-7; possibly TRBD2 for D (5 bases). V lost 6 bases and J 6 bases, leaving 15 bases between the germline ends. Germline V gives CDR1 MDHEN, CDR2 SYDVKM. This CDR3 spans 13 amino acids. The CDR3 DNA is TGTGCCAGCAGGGGCGTAGTAGGAGGCGAGCAGTACTTC. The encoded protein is CASRGVVGGEQYF.

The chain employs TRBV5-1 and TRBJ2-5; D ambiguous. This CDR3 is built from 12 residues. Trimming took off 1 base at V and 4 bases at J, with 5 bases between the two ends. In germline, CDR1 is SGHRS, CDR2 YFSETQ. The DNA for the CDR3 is TGCGCCAGCAGCTTGTCCGGAGAGACCCAGTACTTC. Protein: CASSLSGETQYF.

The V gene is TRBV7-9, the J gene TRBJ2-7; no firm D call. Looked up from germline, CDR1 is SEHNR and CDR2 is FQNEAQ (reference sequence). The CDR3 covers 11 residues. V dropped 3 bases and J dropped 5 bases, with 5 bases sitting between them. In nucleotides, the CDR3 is TGTGCCAGCAGCTTTGGCAACGAGCAGTACTTC. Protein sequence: CASSFGNEQYF.

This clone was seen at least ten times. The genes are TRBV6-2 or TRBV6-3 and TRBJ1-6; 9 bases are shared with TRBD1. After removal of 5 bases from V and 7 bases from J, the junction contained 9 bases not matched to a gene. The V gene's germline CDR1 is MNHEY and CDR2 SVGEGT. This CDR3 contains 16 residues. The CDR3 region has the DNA TGTGCCAGCAGTCGCTCGACAGGGACAGGGAATTCACCCCTCCACTTT. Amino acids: CASSRSTGTGNSPLHF.

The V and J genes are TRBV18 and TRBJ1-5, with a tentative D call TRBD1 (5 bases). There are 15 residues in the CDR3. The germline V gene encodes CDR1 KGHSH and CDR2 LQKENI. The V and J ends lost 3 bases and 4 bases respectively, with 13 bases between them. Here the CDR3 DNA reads TGTGCCAGCTCACCTACGGGGGGAGGAAATCAGCCCCAGCATTTT. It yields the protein CASSPTGGGNQPQHF.

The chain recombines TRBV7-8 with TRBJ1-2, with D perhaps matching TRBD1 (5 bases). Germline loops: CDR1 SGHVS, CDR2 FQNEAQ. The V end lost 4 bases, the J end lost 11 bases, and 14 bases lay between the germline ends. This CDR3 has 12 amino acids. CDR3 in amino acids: CASSSNPRDYTF. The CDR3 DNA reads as TGTGCCAGCAGCTCCAACCCCAGGGATTACACCTTC.

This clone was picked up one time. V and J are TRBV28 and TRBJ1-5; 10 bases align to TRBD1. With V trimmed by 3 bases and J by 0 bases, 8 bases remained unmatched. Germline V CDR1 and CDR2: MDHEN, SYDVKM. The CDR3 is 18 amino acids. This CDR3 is CASSFSGTGAYSNQPQHF. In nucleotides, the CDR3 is TGTGCCAGCAGTTTTTCCGGGACAGGGGCATATAGCAATCAGCCCCAGCATTTT.

CDR3 residues: CASSDSPSSGANVLTF. The CDR3 DNA reads as TGTGCCAGCAGTGACTCTCCCAGCTCTGGGGCCAACGTCCTGACTTTC. This sequence joins TRBV6-4 and TRBJ2-6; no clear D gene. The length of the CDR3 is 16 residues. The germline CDR1 and CDR2 sequences are MRHNA and SNTAGT. V lost 0 bases, J lost 0 bases, and 6 bases lay in between.

The CDR3 coding sequence is TGTGCCAGCTCACCAGGTACAGGCCTAGGAGAGACCCAGTACTTC. Protein product: CASSPGTGLGETQYF. The J gene is TRBJ2-5, the V gene TRBV18, with a tentative D call TRBD1 (5 bases). CDR3 size: 15 residues. Germline-derived CDR1 and CDR2 are KGHSH and LQKENI. Trimming left V 2 bases short and J 4 bases short, with 14 bases between. The full variable domain, rest sourced from reference TRBV18 and TRBJ2-5, is NAGVMQNPRHLVRRRGQEARLRCSPMKGHSHVYWYRQLPEEGLKFMVYLQKENIIDESGMPKERFSAEFPKEGPSILRIQQVVRGDSAAYFCASSPGTGLGETQYFGPGTRLLVL.

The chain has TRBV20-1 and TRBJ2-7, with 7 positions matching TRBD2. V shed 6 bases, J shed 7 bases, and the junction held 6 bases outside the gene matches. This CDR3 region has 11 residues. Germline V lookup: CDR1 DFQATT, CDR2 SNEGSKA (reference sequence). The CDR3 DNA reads TGCAGTGCCCGGGGGGACGGGGAGCAGTACTTC. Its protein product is CSARGDGEQYF.

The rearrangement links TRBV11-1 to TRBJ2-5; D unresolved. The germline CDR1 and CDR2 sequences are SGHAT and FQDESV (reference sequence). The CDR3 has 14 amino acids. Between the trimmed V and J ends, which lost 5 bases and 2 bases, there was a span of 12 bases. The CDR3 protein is CASSPDDTQETQYF. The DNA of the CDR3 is TGTGCCAGCAGCCCAGACGACACACAAGAGACCCAGTACTTC.

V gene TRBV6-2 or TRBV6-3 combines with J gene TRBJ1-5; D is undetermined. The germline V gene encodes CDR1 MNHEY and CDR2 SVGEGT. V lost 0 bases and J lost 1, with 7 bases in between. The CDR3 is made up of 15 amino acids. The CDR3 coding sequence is TGTGCCAGCAGTTACTCCAGGCTCAGCAATCAGCCCCAGCATTTT. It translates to CASSYSRLSNQPQHF.

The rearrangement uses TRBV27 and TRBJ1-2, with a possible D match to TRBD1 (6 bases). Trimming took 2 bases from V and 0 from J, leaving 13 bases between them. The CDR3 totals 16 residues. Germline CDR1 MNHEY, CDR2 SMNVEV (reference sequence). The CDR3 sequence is CASSLKGGGTNYGYTF. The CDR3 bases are TGTGCCAGCAGTTTAAAGGGGGGGGGAACTAACTATGGCTACACCTTC.

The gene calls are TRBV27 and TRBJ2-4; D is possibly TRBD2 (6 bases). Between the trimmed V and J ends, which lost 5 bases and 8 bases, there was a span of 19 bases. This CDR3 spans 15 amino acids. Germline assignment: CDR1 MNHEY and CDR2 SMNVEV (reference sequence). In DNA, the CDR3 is TGTGCCAGCAGTCCCCCGGGACTCCCGTGGTACATTCAGTACTTC. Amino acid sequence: CASSPPGLPWYIQYF.

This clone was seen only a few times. CDR3 amino acids: CASSFGQGARQPQHF. In DNA, the CDR3 is TGTGCCAGCAGCTTCGGACAGGGGGCAAGACAGCCCCAGCATTTT. V gene TRBV5-6 combines with J gene TRBJ1-5; 11 positions match TRBD1. Unmatched junction bases numbered 5, after V lost 2 bases and J lost 7 bases. This CDR3 is 15 amino acids long. The V gene's germline CDR1 is SGHDT and CDR2 YYEEEE.

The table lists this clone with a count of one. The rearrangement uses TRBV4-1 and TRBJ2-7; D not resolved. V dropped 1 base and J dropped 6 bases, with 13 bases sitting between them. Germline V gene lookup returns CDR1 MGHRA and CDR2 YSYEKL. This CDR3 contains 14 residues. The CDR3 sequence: CASSQGLITSEQYF. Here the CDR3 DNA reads TGCGCCAGCAGCCAAGGCCTGATAACGAGCGAGCAGTACTTC.